Listed below are T cell receptor beta chains from one sample, sequenced in a study of blood T cell repertoires in COVID-19. Libraries were prepared by immunoSEQ multiplex PCR; TCRdb keeps only in-frame clonotypes and omits some of them. The top ten clones hold more than 0.95% of a sample with approximately 450,000 clones, 80% to 90% of them seen once. Sample: PBMCs or T cells enriched from blood (not recorded which). Receptors originate from a man under 40 who had recovered from COVID-19. The CDR3 runs from the conserved cysteine through the conserved F or W. The D gene is left open where the match is weak. Only part of the rows carry a size: once, few, many, or a class if the clone is expanded.

CDR3 length: 16; clone size: NA; D gene: TRBD2; J gene: TRBJ2-3; V gene: TRBV28; CDR3 protein: CASSLLLAGFTDTQYF; CDR3 DNA: TGTGCCAGCAGTTTATTACTAGCGGGATTCACAGATACGCAGTATTTT
CDR3 length: 13; clone size: NA; D gene: TRBD2; J gene: TRBJ2-7; V gene: TRBV6-5; CDR3 protein: CASRTSGSYEQYF; CDR3 DNA: TGTGCCAGTAGGACTAGCGGTTCCTACGAGCAGTACTTC
CDR3 length: 15; clone size: few; D gene: NA; J gene: TRBJ1-3; V gene: TRBV6-5; CDR3 protein: CASTSLAATGNTIYF; CDR3 DNA: TGTGCCAGCACCTCCCTCGCGGCGACTGGAAACACCATATATTTT
CDR3 length: 17; clone size: NA; D gene: TRBD1; J gene: TRBJ1-3; V gene: TRBV7-6; CDR3 protein: CASSFGVSGTGGYTIYF; CDR3 DNA: TGTGCCAGCAGCTTTGGGGTCTCCGGGACAGGGGGATACACCATATATTTT
CDR3 length: 16; clone size: NA; D gene: NA; J gene: TRBJ1-2; V gene: TRBV19; CDR3 protein: CASRPPGTTTHYGYTF; CDR3 DNA: TGTGCCAGTAGGCCCCCCGGGACAACGACCCACTATGGCTACACCTTC
CDR3 length: 14; clone size: NA; D gene: NA; J gene: TRBJ1-2; V gene: TRBV30; CDR3 protein: CAWSVQAANYGYTF; CDR3 DNA: TGTGCCTGGAGTGTACAGGCCGCTAACTATGGCTACACCTTC
CDR3 length: 16; clone size: NA; D gene: TRBD1; J gene: TRBJ2-2; V gene: TRBV25-1; CDR3 protein: CASSESGTGKTGELFF; CDR3 DNA: TGTGCCAGCAGTGAAAGTGGGACAGGGAAAACCGGGGAGCTGTTTTTT
CDR3 length: 15; clone size: once; D gene: TRBD1; J gene: TRBJ2-7; V gene: TRBV27; CDR3 protein: CASSLGQGGIYEQYF; CDR3 DNA: TGTGCCAGCAGTTTAGGACAGGGGGGAATATACGAGCAGTACTTC
CDR3 length: 15; clone size: NA; D gene: NA; J gene: TRBJ1-1; V gene: TRBV2; CDR3 protein: CASSAVRTGNTEAFF; CDR3 DNA: TGTGCCAGCAGCGCCGTCCGGACGGGAAACACTGAAGCTTTCTTT
CDR3 length: 15; clone size: NA; D gene: TRBD2; J gene: TRBJ2-1; V gene: TRBV7-9; CDR3 protein: CASSPRTSADNEQFF; CDR3 DNA: TGTGCCAGCAGCCCCAGGACTAGCGCCGACAATGAGCAGTTCTTC
CDR3 length: 13; clone size: NA; D gene: TRBD1; J gene: TRBJ1-2; V gene: TRBV25-1; CDR3 protein: CASSKLTGGSYTF; CDR3 DNA: TGTGCCAGCAGTAAACTTACAGGGGGCAGCTACACCTTC
CDR3 length: 11; clone size: once; D gene: NA; J gene: TRBJ1-2; V gene: TRBV27; CDR3 protein: CASMSNYGYTF; CDR3 DNA: TGTGCCAGCATGAGTAACTATGGCTACACCTTC
CDR3 length: 12; clone size: few; D gene: NA; J gene: TRBJ2-7; V gene: TRBV11-2; CDR3 protein: CASSFQYYEQYF; CDR3 DNA: TGTGCCAGCAGCTTCCAGTATTACGAGCAGTACTTC
CDR3 length: 14; clone size: NA; D gene: TRBD1; J gene: TRBJ1-2; V gene: TRBV5-6; CDR3 protein: CASSQPGQIYGYTF; CDR3 DNA: TGTGCCAGCAGCCAACCGGGACAGATCTATGGCTACACCTTC
CDR3 length: 12; clone size: NA; D gene: NA; J gene: TRBJ2-5; V gene: TRBV3-1/TRBV3-2; CDR3 protein: CASNQGGETQYF; CDR3 DNA: TGTGCCAGCAATCAGGGGGGAGAGACCCAGTACTTC
CDR3 length: 15; clone size: NA; D gene: TRBD1; J gene: TRBJ1-6; V gene: TRBV7-9; CDR3 protein: CASSKGDRAVSPLHF; CDR3 DNA: TGTGCCAGCAGCAAGGGGGACAGGGCTGTTTCACCCCTCCACTTT
CDR3 length: 15; clone size: NA; D gene: TRBD1; J gene: TRBJ2-5; V gene: TRBV6-6; CDR3 protein: CASRGTGVGQETQYF; CDR3 DNA: TGTGCCAGCAGAGGGACAGGGGTTGGGCAAGAGACCCAGTACTTC